This is a list of T cell receptor beta chains from one sample in a study of shared clonotypes between healthy human individuals. Clones were read by immunoSEQ multiplex PCR, and TCRdb kept only the in-frame ones, dropping some. This table has fewer than 2.5 million clones, approximately 94% appearing once. Input material: naive CD4+ T cells from PBMCs. These receptors originate from a man aged 18 to 29 in good health. Some clones in this sample may be carry-over from other donors' samples. CDR3s include the opening cysteine and the closing phenylalanine or tryptophan. D genes are given only for firm matches. Clone size is shown for a subset of rows, as once, few, many or a class of expanded clone.

>TRBV7-8|NA|15|NA|TRBJ1-5
CASSSSGLSNQPQHF
TGTGCCAGCAGCTCCTCAGGGTTGAGCAATCAGCCCCAGCATTTT
>TRBV4-1|NA|18|NA|TRBJ2-5
CASSQQSLARASGETQYF
TGCGCCAGCAGCCAACAGAGCCTAGCTAGGGCTAGTGGGGAGACCCAGTACTTC
>TRBV28|TRBD2|17|NA|TRBJ2-7
CASSPMSGRTSSYEQYF
TGTGCCAGCAGTCCCATGAGCGGGAGGACTAGCTCCTACGAGCAGTACTTC
>TRBV21-1|NA|16|NA|TRBJ1-1
CASSTRAGTENTEAFF
TGTGCCAGCAGCACCCGAGCTGGGACGGAGAACACTGAAGCTTTCTTT
>TRBV5-4|TRBD2|16|NA|TRBJ2-5
CASSPGTSGSRETQYF
TGTGCCAGCAGCCCTGGCACTAGCGGGAGCAGGGAGACCCAGTACTTC
>TRBV5-4|TRBD2|15|NA|TRBJ2-1
CASSLGTSRSNEQFF
TGTGCCAGCAGCTTGGGGACTAGCCGTTCCAATGAGCAGTTCTTC
>TRBV2|TRBD2|15|NA|TRBJ2-1
CASSETSGYYNEQFF
TGTGCCAGCAGTGAGACTAGCGGTTACTACAATGAGCAGTTCTTC
>TRBV5-1|NA|17|NA|TRBJ2-3
CASSPQGVGTSTDTQYF
TGCGCCAGCAGCCCCCAGGGTGTGGGAACTAGCACAGATACGCAGTATTTT
>TRBV6-5|NA|14|NA|TRBJ2-7
CASSQGRWEREQYF
TGTGCCAGCAGCCAAGGACGTTGGGAAAGGGAACAGTACTTC
>TRBV5-6|NA|15|NA|TRBJ2-2
CASSLGGIGTGELFF
TGTGCCAGCAGCTTGGGTGGGATTGGGACCGGGGAGCTGTTTTTT
>TRBV30|TRBD2|17|NA|TRBJ2-2
CAWGPGWTSGRDGELFF
TGTGCCTGGGGTCCCGGATGGACTAGCGGGAGAGACGGGGAGCTGTTTTTT
>TRBV7-9|NA|13|NA|TRBJ2-7
CASSLDGGNEQYF
TGTGCCAGCAGCTTAGATGGGGGGAACGAGCAGTACTTC
>TRBV5-1|NA|15|NA|TRBJ2-2
CASSLVGGRTGELFF
TGCGCCAGCAGCTTGGTTGGGGGCCGGACCGGGGAGCTGTTTTTT
>TRBV28|NA|14|NA|TRBJ1-1
CASSYLRGITEAFF
TGTGCCAGCAGTTATCTCAGGGGCATCACTGAAGCTTTCTTT
>TRBV11-2|TRBD2|19|NA|TRBJ2-1
CASSLRPPPTSGTHNEQFF
TGTGCCAGCAGCTTACGACCGCCACCGACTAGCGGGACCCACAATGAGCAGTTCTTC
>TRBV6-4|TRBD1|19|NA|TRBJ1-2
CASRGFCLGQGASNYGYTF
TGTGCCAGCAGAGGATTTTGTTTGGGACAGGGGGCTTCCAACTATGGCTACACCTTC
>TRBV29-1|TRBD2|14|NA|TRBJ2-3
CSVLKSGMVDTQYF
TGCAGCGTGCTAAAGAGCGGGATGGTAGATACGCAGTATTTT
>TRBV19|NA|14|NA|TRBJ2-1
CASSIGGSYNEQFF
TGTGCCAGTAGTATAGGTGGCAGCTACAATGAGCAGTTCTTC
>TRBV7-3|NA|13|few|TRBJ1-3
CASSLGAGNTIYF
TGTGCCAGCAGCTTAGGAGCTGGAAACACCATATATTTT
>TRBV2|TRBD2|16|NA|TRBJ2-5
CASRDVGLAGGETQYF
TGTGCCAGCAGGGACGTAGGACTAGCGGGAGGAGAGACCCAGTACTTC
>TRBV6-7|TRBD2|17|NA|TRBJ2-2
CASTLREDAGFPGELFF
TGTGCCAGCACCTTACGGGAGGACGCCGGGTTCCCCGGGGAGCTGTTTTTT
>TRBV10-3|NA|14|NA|TRBJ2-5
CAISGHTREETQYF
TGTGCCATCAGTGGACACACTCGGGAAGAGACCCAGTACTTC
>TRBV5-5|TRBD2|16|NA|TRBJ2-7
CASSLLASGTSYEQYF
TGTGCCAGCAGCTTGTTGGCTAGCGGAACCTCCTACGAGCAGTACTTC
>TRBV7-2|TRBD1|14|NA|TRBJ1-1
CASSLRGGGTEAFF
TGTGCCAGCAGCTTAAGAGGGGGCGGTACTGAAGCTTTCTTT
>TRBV6-1|NA|13|NA|TRBJ2-4
CAGKELGKNIQYF
TGTGCCGGCAAGGAGTTAGGCAAAAACATTCAGTACTTC
>TRBV5-1|NA|15|NA|TRBJ2-5
CASSRTTGYQETQYF
TGCGCCAGCAGCAGAACAACAGGGTACCAAGAGACCCAGTACTTC
>TRBV7-8|TRBD2|15|NA|TRBJ2-7
CASSMTSGRAYEQYF
TGTGCCAGCAGCATGACTAGCGGGAGGGCCTACGAGCAGTACTTC
>TRBV9|TRBD2|14|NA|TRBJ2-7
CASSVGGRVGEQYF
TGTGCCAGCAGCGTAGGCGGGAGGGTTGGCGAGCAGTACTTC
>TRBV11-2|NA|15|NA|TRBJ1-1
CASSLSLGGNPEAFF
TGTGCCAGCAGCTTAAGTTTGGGCGGCAACCCTGAAGCTTTCTTT
>TRBV6-1|NA|13|NA|TRBJ2-7
CASTPAFLYEQYF
TGTGCCAGCACCCCGGCCTTCCTGTACGAGCAGTACTTC
>TRBV9|TRBD2|14|NA|TRBJ2-7
CASSAGSSGREQYF
TGTGCCAGCAGCGCGGGATCTAGCGGTCGAGAGCAGTACTTC
>TRBV9|TRBD2|17|NA|TRBJ2-1
CASSPRSSGRRDNEQFF
TGTGCCAGCAGCCCGCGATCTAGCGGTCGGAGGGACAATGAGCAGTTCTTC
>TRBV5-1|NA|16|NA|TRBJ2-2
CASSLATAANTGELFF
TGCGCCAGCAGCTTGGCCACGGCAGCGAACACCGGGGAGCTGTTTTTT
>TRBV7-9|NA|14|NA|TRBJ2-1
CASSPFTRYNEQFF
TGTGCCAGCAGCCCCTTCACTAGGTACAATGAGCAGTTCTTC
>TRBV28|NA|13|NA|TRBJ1-3
CASSLSLGNTIYF
TGTGCCAGCAGTTTAAGTCTTGGAAACACCATATATTTT
>TRBV29-1|NA|13|NA|TRBJ1-2
CSVEPVWGYGYTF
TGCAGCGTTGAACCGGTCTGGGGGTATGGCTACACCTTC
>TRBV7-9|NA|13|NA|TRBJ2-5
CASSLAPQETQYF
TGTGCCAGCAGCTTAGCCCCCCAAGAGACCCAGTACTTC
>TRBV28|TRBD1|13|NA|TRBJ2-7
CASSRTGSYEQYF
TGTGCCAGCAGTCGGACAGGGAGCTACGAGCAGTACTTC
>TRBV6-5|TRBD2|14|NA|TRBJ2-7
CASRVAGGIYEQYF
TGTGCCAGCCGGGTAGCGGGAGGGATCTACGAGCAGTACTTC
>TRBV9|NA|16|NA|TRBJ2-3
CASSVAGELTAVTQYF
TGTGCCAGCAGCGTAGCAGGGGAACTCACCGCGGTTACGCAGTATTTT
>TRBV11-2|TRBD1|18|NA|TRBJ2-5
CASSLEWGRTGGQETQYF
TGTGCCAGCAGCTTAGAATGGGGTCGGACAGGAGGCCAAGAGACCCAGTACTTC
>TRBV28|TRBD1|15|NA|TRBJ2-4
CASSLPTGDKNIQYF
TGTGCCAGCAGTTTGCCCACAGGGGACAAAAACATTCAGTACTTC
>TRBV5-1|NA|15|NA|TRBJ2-2
CASSLGAGSTGELFF
TGCGCCAGCAGCTTGGGAGCAGGGTCCACCGGGGAGCTGTTTTTT
>TRBV30|NA|13|few|TRBJ1-5
CAWSVQIDQPQHF
TGTGCCTGGAGTGTACAGATCGATCAGCCCCAGCATTTT
>TRBV4-2|TRBD1|17|NA|TRBJ1-4
CASSQDHRGGGGEKLFF
TGTGCCAGCAGCCAAGATCACAGGGGCGGGGGGGGTGAAAAACTGTTTTTT
>TRBV18|TRBD1|14|once|TRBJ2-7
CASSPRQGANEQYF
TGTGCCAGCTCACCACGACAGGGGGCTAACGAGCAGTACTTC
>TRBV2|TRBD1|14|NA|TRBJ2-7
CASSEQGSGYEQYF
TGTGCCAGCAGCGAACAGGGGAGCGGATACGAGCAGTACTTC
>TRBV7-3|NA|13|NA|TRBJ2-7
CASSLASHYEQYF
TGTGCCAGCAGCTTGGCGTCCCACTACGAGCAGTACTTC
>TRBV5-4|TRBD2|15|once|TRBJ2-3
CASSFGLAGEDTQYF
TGTGCCAGCAGCTTTGGACTAGCGGGAGAAGATACGCAGTATTTT
>TRBV7-9|NA|13|once|TRBJ1-1
CASSLEMDTEAFF
TGTGCCAGCAGCTTGGAAATGGACACTGAAGCTTTCTTT
>TRBV28|NA|12|NA|TRBJ2-7
CASSFSVYEQYF
TGTGCCAGCAGTTTTTCAGTTTACGAGCAGTACTTC
>TRBV7-9|NA|15|NA|TRBJ2-3
CASSAYLAERGTQYF
TGTGCCAGCAGCGCCTACCTAGCGGAGAGGGGGACGCAGTATTTT
>TRBV5-4|NA|13|NA|TRBJ2-7
CASSSLTGYEQYF
TGTGCCAGCAGCAGCCTGACAGGTTACGAGCAGTACTTC